The source of this T cell receptor beta chain is a study of tumor-infiltrating lymphocytes in oesophageal squamous cell carcinoma. Germline V CDR1 and CDR2: MNHNY, SVGAGI (reference sequence). The CDR3 sequence is 15 residues long. The ends lost 0 bases at V and 11 bases at J; junction bases unmatched: 11. This clonotype was counted many times. TCRdb analysed the PCR reads with MiXCR anew, one entry per CDR3 protein. The sample holds roughly 20,000 distinct CDR3 sequences; 30% to 45% are singletons and the top ten take roughly 19%. Specimen: esophageal tumor tissue. The chain couples TRBV6-6 to TRBJ2-3, with 7 bases identical to TRBD1. This clonotype originated in a male donor with esophageal squamous cell carcinoma. The CDR3 sequence is CASSYSGQSSGEQYF. In DNA form, the CDR3 reads TGTGCCAGCAGTTACTCGGGACAGTCCTCCGGTGAGCAGTATTTT.